This TCR beta chain is drawn from a study of blood T cell repertoires in COVID-19. Study at large: T cells, B-cell-depleted T cells, or PBMCs supplied cDNA or gDNA.

Original processing notes: Reference gene primer amplification yielded estimated nucleated cell counts. The data were produced by immunoSEQ multiplex PCR, yet TCRdb's version contains in-frame clones alone and is incomplete. D and trimming come from the DNA, and the V and J calls and clone size come from that table. The sample lists about 350,000 clones, about 90% seen once, with 1% in the top ten. Categorization into cohorts depended on clinical history that participants reported. Donors in Cohort 3 counted as recovered after two negative PCRs, clearance, or symptom resolution. This TCR was sampled from a woman aged 30 to 39 who had recovered from COVID-19. The sample taken for sequencing was PBMCs or T cells enriched from blood (not recorded which).

CDR3 DNA: TGTGCCAGCAGCCCGTGGACAGGGGACACTGAAGCTTTCTTT. Encoded protein: CASSPWTGDTEAFF. The chain joins TRBV7-9 to TRBJ1-1, with 9 bases aligning to TRBD1. The junction had 4 bases not matched to a gene; V was cut back by 5 bases and J by 3 bases. From germline, CDR1 is SEHNR and CDR2 FQNEAQ (reference sequence). The CDR3 has 14 amino acids.